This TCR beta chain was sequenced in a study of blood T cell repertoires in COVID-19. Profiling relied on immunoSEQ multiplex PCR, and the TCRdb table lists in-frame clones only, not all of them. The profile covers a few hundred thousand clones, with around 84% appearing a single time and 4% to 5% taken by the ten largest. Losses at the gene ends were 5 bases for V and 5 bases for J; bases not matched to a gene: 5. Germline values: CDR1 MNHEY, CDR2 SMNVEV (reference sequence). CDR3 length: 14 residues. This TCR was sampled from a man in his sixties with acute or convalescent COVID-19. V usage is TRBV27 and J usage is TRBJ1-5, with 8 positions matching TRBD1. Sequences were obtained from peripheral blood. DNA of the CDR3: TGTGCCAGCAGTCGACAGGGGCCAGATCAGCCCCAGCATTTT. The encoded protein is CASSRQGPDQPQHF.